This TCR beta chain was captured in a study of blood T cell repertoires in COVID-19. About the study: Acute-phase and convalescent COVID-19 samples originated in the United States, Italy and Spain. Sources were T cells, B-cell-depleted T cells, or PBMCs; the material itself was cDNA or gDNA.

In the original processing: Nucleated cell counts were estimated from reference gene primer amplification. Using immunoSEQ multiplex PCR, the repertoire was profiled, and TCRdb retains in-frame clones only, with some absent. The DNA was the basis for D and trimming; V, J and clone size are from that table. The sample has approximately 52,000 clones, less than 95% seen once. Input material: peripheral blood. This receptor was identified in a man in his fifties or sixties with acute or convalescent COVID-19.

The CDR3 DNA is TGCAGTGCTAATGAAGGGACAGGGGGCACTGAAGCTTTCTTT. Amino acids: CSANEGTGGTEAFF. V is TRBV20-1 and J is TRBJ1-1; 11 nucleotides agree with TRBD1. The CDR3 contains 14 residues. Looked up from germline, CDR1 is DFQATT and CDR2 is SNEGSKA (reference sequence). The V segment lost 4 bases and the J segment 4 bases; nucleotides outside the gene matches: 5.